These 24 T cell receptor beta chains share one sample of origin, sequenced in a study of control samples from healthy donors and cancer patients. Sequencing used immunoSEQ multiplex PCR; TCRdb keeps in-frame clones, though not all of them. Of approximately 98,000 clones in the sample, just under 85% were seen once. The material sequenced was blood. Receptors were obtained from a man between 18 and 29 years old in good health.

The chain uses TRBV7-9 and TRBJ1-2; D uncertain. V was shortened by 1 base and J by 5 bases, with 8 bases between the two germline ends. The CDR3 runs to 13 residues. CDR1 and CDR2 (germline): SEHNR, FQNEAQ (reference sequence). CDR3 amino acids: CASSLGLIYGYTF. The DNA for the CDR3 is TGTGCCAGCAGCTTAGGGCTCATATATGGCTACACCTTC.

The V gene is TRBV27, the J gene TRBJ2-5; the D is unclear. Trimming cost V 3 bases and J 0 bases, with 8 bases left between them. The CDR3 has 14 residues. Germline assignment: CDR1 MNHEY and CDR2 SMNVEV (reference sequence). CDR3 amino acids: CASSFSRYQETQYF. The CDR3 nucleotides are TGTGCCAGCAGTTTTTCGCGGTACCAAGAGACCCAGTACTTC.

The chain uses TRBV7-8 and TRBJ1-5, with D unresolved. The germline V gene has CDR1 SGHVS and CDR2 FQNEAQ. The V gene lost 3 bases and the J gene lost 1 base, with 7 bases spanning the gap. The CDR3 length is 14 residues. CDR3 loop: CASSFRGSNQPQHF. The CDR3 DNA is TGTGCCAGCAGCTTCCGGGGAAGCAATCAGCCCCAGCATTTT.

J is TRBJ2-3 and V is TRBV11-3, with TRBD2 matching 7 bases. This CDR3 comprises 15 residues. Germline V gives CDR1 SGHNT, CDR2 YENEEA. The V gene end was trimmed by 5 bases and the J gene end by 5 bases; junction bases not matched to a gene: 10. CDR3 sequence reads: CASSVQGGGGDTQYF. CDR3 bases: TGTGCCAGCAGCGTCCAGGGCGGCGGGGGAGATACGCAGTATTTT.

The chain links TRBV5-4 to TRBJ1-2, with unresolved D. Per the germline V gene, CDR1 is SGHNT and CDR2 is YYREEE (reference sequence). V was clipped by 4 bases and J by 0 bases, with 10 bases between them. This CDR3 has 14 amino acids. In nucleotides, the CDR3 is TGTGCCAGCAGCCCCACCCTCTCTAACTATGGCTACACCTTC. Its translation is CASSPTLSNYGYTF.

This chain uses TRBV27 with TRBJ1-4, with 7 bases matching TRBD1. V dropped 0 bases and J dropped 5; count of bases not matched to a gene: 6. CDR3 length: 16 amino acids. Germline V gene lookup returns CDR1 MNHEY and CDR2 SMNVEV (reference sequence). The CDR3 region has the DNA TGTGCCAGCAGTTTATCGGAGGGGGCATTGAATGAAAAACTGTTTTTT. It specifies CASSLSEGALNEKLFF. Full variable domain (remainder filled in from reference TRBV27 and TRBJ1-4): EAQVTQNPRYLITVTGKKLTVTCSQNMNHEYMSWYRQDPGLGLRQIYYSMNVEVTDKGDVPEGYKVSRKEKRNFPLILESPSPNQTSLYFCASSLSEGALNEKLFFGSGTQLSVL.

The rearrangement links TRBV7-9 to TRBJ1-3, with a tentative D call TRBD1 (6 bases). Germline V gene data show CDR1 as SEHNR and CDR2 as FQNEAQ (reference sequence). The CDR3 extends over 13 amino acids. The ends were cut back, 8 bases at V and 3 bases at J, with 11 bases in the middle. The CDR3 DNA follows: TGTGCCAGCCGAGAGGACAGTGGAAACACCATATATTTT. Translation gives CASREDSGNTIYF.

This clone was observed a single time. The rearrangement joins TRBV13 to TRBJ2-7; 8 nucleotides match TRBD2. After removal of 5 bases from V and 3 bases from J, the junction contained 6 bases not matched to a gene. The CDR3 spans 14 residues. Germline V gives CDR1 PRHDT, CDR2 FYEKMQ (reference sequence). CDR3 amino acids: CASSRRGAFYEQYV. CDR3 nucleotide sequence: TGTGCCAGCAGCAGGCGGGGGGCTTTCTACGAGCAGTACGTC.

This rearrangement joins TRBV5-4 to TRBJ1-2; D gene unclear. The germline V and J ends were trimmed by 4 bases and 4 bases, with 11 bases remaining between them. From germline, CDR1 is SGHNT and CDR2 YYREEE (reference sequence). This CDR3 region has 13 residues. CDR3 sequence: CASSHGPGYGYTF. Here the CDR3 DNA reads TGTGCCAGCAGCCATGGTCCAGGCTATGGCTACACCTTC.

The chain joins TRBV5-1 to TRBJ1-4; 11 bases align to TRBD1. Trimming cost V 6 bases and J 7 bases; bases outside gene matches: 5. The germline V gene encodes CDR1 SGHRS and CDR2 YFSETQ. The CDR3 is made up of 14 amino acids. In DNA, the CDR3 is TGCGCCAGCACCCTCGGGACAGGGGGTGAAAAACTGTTTTTT. Protein product: CASTLGTGGEKLFF.

V is TRBV14 and J is TRBJ2-3; tentative D call: TRBD1 (5 bases). Germline assignment: CDR1 SGHDN and CDR2 FVKESK. Deletions cut 2 bases from V and 1 base from J, with 10 bases between. This CDR3 has 15 amino acids. CDR3 sequence reads: CASSQQGLGTDTQYF. CDR3 bases: TGTGCCAGCAGCCAACAGGGCCTGGGCACAGATACGCAGTATTTT.

J is TRBJ1-2 and V is TRBV11-2, with D unresolved. Deletions cut 5 bases from V and 8 bases from J, with 18 bases between. CDR1 and CDR2 from the germline V gene are SGHAT and FQNNGV. The CDR3 consists of 14 residues. The CDR3 loop is CASSLTRTVWGYTF. CDR3 in DNA: TGTGCCAGCAGCCTAACTAGGACGGTGTGGGGCTACACCTTC.

The chain recombines TRBV18 with TRBJ1-2; D might be TRBD1 (6 bases). The CDR3 covers 14 residues. V lost 1 base and J 3 bases, leaving 9 bases between the germline ends. Germline-derived CDR1 and CDR2 are KGHSH and LQKENI. CDR3: CASSPRTADYGYTF. The CDR3 nucleotides are TGTGCCAGCTCACCACGGACAGCAGACTATGGCTACACCTTC.

The chain couples TRBV7-9 to TRBJ2-5; either TRBD1 or TRBD2 may fit D (5 bases each). Trimming stripped 2 bases from V and 5 bases from J, with 15 bases between. Looked up from germline, CDR1 is SEHNR and CDR2 is FQNEAQ (reference sequence). The CDR3 is made up of 15 amino acids. The CDR3 sequence is CASSLLGPLVETQYF. The CDR3 nucleotides are TGTGCCAGCAGCTTATTGGGACCTTTGGTTGAGACCCAGTACTTC.

The CDR3 DNA reads as TGTGCCAGCAGTGAAGCCATGACAGCCTATGGCTACACCTTC. Protein product: CASSEAMTAYGYTF. The rearrangement links TRBV6-1 to TRBJ1-2; D is perhaps TRBD1 (5 bases). V lost 0 bases to trimming and J lost 4 bases, with 9 bases between them. Germline V CDR1 and CDR2: MNHNS, SASEGT. The CDR3 runs 14 residues.

V and J are TRBV13 and TRBJ1-1, with TRBD1 as a possible D gene (6 bases). This CDR3 spans 14 amino acids. V was shortened by 2 bases and J by 4 bases, with 11 bases between the two germline ends. Germline V gene data show CDR1 as PRHDT and CDR2 as FYEKMQ (reference sequence). DNA for the CDR3: TGTGCCAGCAGCTTACGTGGCAGGGGCACTGAAGCTTTCTTT. Its translation is CASSLRGRGTEAFF.

The gene calls are TRBV3-1 (or the pseudogene TRBV3-2) and TRBJ2-3, with D perhaps TRBD1 (6 bases). Trimming took 0 bases from V and 3 from J, leaving 19 bases between them. In germline, CDR1 is LGHDT, CDR2 YNNKEL (reference sequence). The CDR3 consists of 18 residues. CDR3 coding DNA: TGTGCCAGCAGCCAAGATTTTGGGGCAGGGGTAATTACAGATACGCAGTATTTT. Encoded protein: CASSQDFGAGVITDTQYF.

At least ten counts were recorded for this clone. The rearrangement joins TRBV6-2 or TRBV6-3 to TRBJ2-1; 10 nucleotides align to TRBD2. Germline CDR1 reads MNHEY; CDR2 reads SVGEGT. Trimming removed 4 bases from V and 7 bases from J; junction bases left unmatched: 7. The CDR3 runs to 15 residues. CDR3 in amino acids: CASSFSGGSLNEQFF. CDR3 in DNA: TGTGCCAGCAGTTTTAGCGGGGGGTCGTTGAATGAGCAGTTCTTC.

The chain uses TRBV10-3 and TRBJ2-1; 9 bases fit TRBD1. This CDR3 region has 13 residues. The V gene's germline CDR1 is ENHRY and CDR2 SYGVKD. With V trimmed by 6 bases and J by 5 bases, 2 bases remained unmatched. This CDR3 is CAISGQGNNEQFF. The CDR3 DNA follows: TGTGCCATCAGCGGACAGGGGAACAATGAGCAGTTCTTC.

This clone has just a few counts. The DNA of the CDR3 is TGTGCCAGCAGTGGGGGCAAAGGGGATTACAATGAGCAGTTCTTC. Protein product: CASSGGKGDYNEQFF. The chain employs TRBV6-2 or TRBV6-3 and TRBJ2-1, with D possibly TRBD1 on 6 matching bases. The germline gives CDR1 MNHEY, CDR2 SVGEGT. With 5 bases removed from V and 4 bases from J, the gap between germline ends came to 15 bases. The length of the CDR3 is 15 residues.

The DNA of the CDR3 is TGTGCCAGCAGTCCCACAGGGGGTAGCACAGATACGCAGTATTTT. It specifies CASSPTGGSTDTQYF. The chain joins TRBV6-5 to TRBJ2-3; 8 bases are shared with TRBD1. The V segment lost 5 bases and the J segment 0 bases; nucleotides outside the gene matches: 4. CDR1 is MNHEY, CDR2 SVGAGI, per germline. The CDR3 extends over 15 amino acids.

The rearrangement links TRBV28 to TRBJ1-5, with 9 bases matching TRBD1. This CDR3 has 16 residues. The V gene's germline CDR1 is MDHEN and CDR2 SYDVKM. Trimming took 6 bases from V and 0 from J; bases not matched to a gene: 6. In DNA, the CDR3 is TGTGCCAGCAGCCCGGGGACAGGGACTAGCAATCAGCCCCAGCATTTT. This translates into CASSPGTGTSNQPQHF. The whole variable domain, remainder taken from reference TRBV28 and TRBJ1-5, is DVKVTQSSRYLVKRTGEKVFLECVQDMDHENMFWYRQDPGLGLRLIYFSYDVKMKEKGDIPEGYSVSREKKERFSLILESASTNQTSMYLCASSPGTGTSNQPQHFGDGTRLSIL.

The V call is TRBV9, the J call TRBJ2-1; TRBD2 matches at 7 bases. V gave up 4 bases and J gave up 7 bases; unmatched junction bases: 8. Germline assignment: CDR1 SGDLS and CDR2 YYNGEE. The CDR3 runs 14 residues. CDR3 sequence (DNA): TGTGCCAGCAGCCGCGGGGGTAGTTCGAATGAGCAGTTCTTC. It codes for CASSRGGSSNEQFF.

The CDR3 protein is CASMETEAFF. Written as DNA, the CDR3 is TGTGCCAGTATGGAGACTGAAGCTTTCTTT. This rearrangement joins TRBV19 to TRBJ1-1, with no clear D. Between the trimmed V and J ends, which lost 7 bases and 5 bases, there was a span of 5 bases. From germline, CDR1 is LNHDA and CDR2 SQIVND (reference sequence). CDR3 length: 10 amino acids.